This TCR beta chain is drawn from a study of T-cell reconstitution after alpha-beta-depleted transplantation in children (dated by TCRdb to 2015 to 2016). Background on the whole study: The study quantitatively tracked T-cell immune reconstitution after TCRalphabeta/CD19-depleted allogeneic hematopoietic cell transplantation in children using TCR repertoire profiling. The paper's findings and limits, for the study overall: In some patients, the high TCRbeta diversity seen at day 60 was put down to recipient T cells and intrathymic progenitors that had survived conditioning. The apparently early recovery of alphabetaT-cell counts about two months after transplant reportedly depended on only several hundred rapidly expanded clones that came from non-depleted graft cells. Hyperexpanded clone frequencies declined over subsequent months; after one year, T-cell counts and TCRbeta diversity were mostly attributed to newly produced T cells.

Of note for this clonotype: Its antigen specificity is not known. Base qualities were left out, and no much larger clone turns up one base away.

The cysteine opens and the phenylalanine closes a CDR3 of 14 amino acids. The entry retains the CDR3 DNA only, 42 bases that are in frame from base 1. For CDR1 and CDR2, the germline V gene lists MRHNA and SNTAGT. V is pared back by 6 bases and J by 8 bases, with 17 bases lying between the germline termini. What this sample's treatment or condition label stands for: allogeneic hematopoietic cell transplantation with graft depleted of TCRalphabeta T cells and CD19 B cells. TCRalphabeta/CD19-depleted allogeneic hematopoietic cell grafts were given to the transplant recipients, all of whom were children. The method was PCR. Sequencing was performed on an Illumina HiSeq 2500. Molecular barcoding was employed in the preparation of TCR libraries, with unique molecular identifiers being used to normalize TCRbeta repertoire quantification. The public reads were run again by TCRdb, first through fastp at Q25 and then through MiXCR, and only productive beta chains were kept. All rows with the same CDR3 protein become a single entry with the most common DNA and genes. The sample data list tens of thousands of distinct CDR3 sequences, and around 18% of these were observed just once. Less than 60% of the sample is held by the ten biggest clonotypes.

The specimen comprised PBMCs, mostly from graft donor cells, sampled 360 days after TCRalphabeta/CD19-depleted stem cell transplant. The source is a male patient aged 2-10 years who had a stem cell transplant for acute lymphoblastic leukemia, so the T cells may come from the graft donor. The sequence joins TRBV6-4 to TRBJ2-1, with the D assignment possibly TRBD1 or TRBD2, given 5 matching bases for each. The sequenced DNA is TGTGCCAGCAGCCGGGACCCAAAAGGAGATGAGCAGTTCTTC. It codes for CASSRDPKGDEQFF.